This TCR beta chain is drawn from a study of T cells in Graves' hyperthyroidism and ophthalmopathy. The TCR beta CDR3 regions underwent amplification using RNA transcripts as the source. First-round RT-PCR of the TCR CDR3 relied on the HTBI primer set. From the multiplex PCR reads, TCRdb called clonotypes with MiXCR, one entry per CDR3 protein. The table records around 600,000 distinct CDR3 sequences, about a sixth of them present only once. This clonotype was seen at least ten times. This CDR3 has 15 residues. The junction had 8 bases not matched to a gene; V was cut back by 4 bases and J by 8 bases. Germline CDR1 and CDR2: SGHRS and YFSETQ.

Sequenced material: blood. The clonotype was recovered from a woman aged 25 to 39 with Graves' hyperthyroidism. The chain carries TRBV5-1 and TRBJ2-4, with 11 bases lining up with TRBD1. The CDR3, as DNA: TGCGCCAGCAGCCTGGGACAGGGGGTTAGGGACATTCAGTACTTC. Its protein product is CASSLGQGVRDIQYF.